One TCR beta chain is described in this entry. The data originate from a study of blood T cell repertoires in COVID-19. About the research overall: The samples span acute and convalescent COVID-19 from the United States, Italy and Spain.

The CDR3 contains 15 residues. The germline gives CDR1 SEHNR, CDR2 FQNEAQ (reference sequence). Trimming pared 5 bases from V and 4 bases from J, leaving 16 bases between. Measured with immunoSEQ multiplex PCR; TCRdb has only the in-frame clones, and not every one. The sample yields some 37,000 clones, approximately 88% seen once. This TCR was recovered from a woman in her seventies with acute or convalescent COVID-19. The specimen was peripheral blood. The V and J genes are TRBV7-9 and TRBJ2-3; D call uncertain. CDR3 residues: CASSPEVSQADTQYF. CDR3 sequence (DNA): TGTGCCAGCAGCCCAGAAGTGAGCCAGGCAGATACGCAGTATTTT.